This T cell receptor beta chain derives from a study of neurological immune-mediated disorders. General study findings and limits: Neither clinical nor MRI features were associated with the multiple sclerosis repertoire cluster.

The team produced cDNA through 5'RACE using 10-nucleotide random UMIs. The yield of each sequencing run was over 170 million TCR-beta sequences from 15-18 subjects. Each CDR3 protein gets one entry after TCRdb re-called the 5' RACE reads with MiXCR. The sample includes around 64,000 distinct CDR3 sequences, 2.5% to 4% of them seen just once. CDR3 size: 14 residues. The V end was cut by 7 bases, the J end by 6 bases, with 17 bases between. From germline, CDR1 is MNHNY and CDR2 SVGAGI (reference sequence). This clonotype was detected ten times or more. Antigen unknown. The sample comprised PBMCs. V gene TRBV6-6 combines with J gene TRBJ2-3; D is perhaps TRBD2 (5 bases). The source is a woman aged 45 to 65 with multiple sclerosis. The DNA of the CDR3 is TGTGCCAGCAAGACGGTTCTAGCTTCGGATACGCAGTATTTT. It specifies CASKTVLASDTQYF.